The 5 T cell receptor beta chains below come from one sample, sequenced in a study of cytomegalovirus exposure and HLA in healthy donors. The PCR had 60 Vbeta and 13 Jbeta primers. Clones were read by immunoSEQ multiplex PCR, and TCRdb kept only the in-frame ones, dropping some. This table has about 140,000 clones, 88% appearing once. Sequencing used PBMCs. The receptors were gathered from a woman aged 40 to 50 in good health and CMV-seronegative.

Written as DNA, the CDR3 is TGTGCCAGCAGTTACCGTGGGGCCAACGTCCTGACTTTC. Translated: CASSYRGANVLTF. The chain has TRBV6-5 and TRBJ2-6; D is unresolved. Germline assignment: CDR1 MNHEY and CDR2 SVGAGI. The V gene lost 2 bases and the J gene lost 3 bases, with 2 bases spanning the gap. The CDR3 runs to 13 residues.

The rearrangement uses TRBV5-1 and TRBJ1-2; D might be TRBD1 (5 bases). Per the germline V gene, CDR1 is SGHRS and CDR2 is YFSETQ. This CDR3 region has 14 residues. V was clipped by 3 bases and J by 4 bases, with 13 bases between them. The CDR3 DNA reads as TGCGCCAGCAGCTCGTTCCGAGACAGCTATGGCTACACCTTC. Protein sequence: CASSSFRDSYGYTF.

This clone has a single count. The chain has TRBV19 and TRBJ2-7; 10 positions match TRBD2. Germline CDR1 and CDR2: LNHDA and SQIVND (reference sequence). The CDR3 runs 15 residues. The trim removed 6 bases at V and 1 base at J, leaving 6 bases unmatched. The CDR3 DNA is TGTGCCAGTAGCCCACTAGCGGGACCATCCTACGAGCAGTACTTC. This encodes CASSPLAGPSYEQYF.

V usage is TRBV5-6 and J usage is TRBJ2-2; 7 bases map to TRBD1. Germline CDR1 reads SGHDT; CDR2 reads YYEEEE. V lost 4 bases, J lost 3 bases, and 3 bases stayed unmatched. CDR3 length: 14 residues. The CDR3 DNA follows: TGTGCCAGCAGCCCCGGACAGGACACCGGGGAGCTGTTTTTT. This codes for CASSPGQDTGELFF.

The genes are TRBV21-1 and TRBJ2-1; no DNA check was done on the table's D call, TRBD2. TRBV21-1 is a pseudogene locus. This CDR3 is built from 21 residues. This CDR3 reads CASSKAPAVRAGGRPYNEQFF. The CDR3 DNA sequence: TGTGCCAGCAGCAAAGCCCCTGCGGTTCGAGCGGGAGGGCGACCCTACAATGAGCAGTTCTTC.